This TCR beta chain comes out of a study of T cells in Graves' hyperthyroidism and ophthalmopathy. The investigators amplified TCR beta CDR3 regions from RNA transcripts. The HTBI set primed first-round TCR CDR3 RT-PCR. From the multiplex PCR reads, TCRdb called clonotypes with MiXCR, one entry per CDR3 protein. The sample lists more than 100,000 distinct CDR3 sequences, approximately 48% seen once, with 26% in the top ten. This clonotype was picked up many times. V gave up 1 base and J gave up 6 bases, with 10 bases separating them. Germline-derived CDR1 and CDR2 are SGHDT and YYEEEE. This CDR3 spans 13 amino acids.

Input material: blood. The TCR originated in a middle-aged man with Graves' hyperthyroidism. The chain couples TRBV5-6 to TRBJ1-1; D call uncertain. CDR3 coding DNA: TGTGCCAGCAGCTTGCGAGGGCGGGCTGAAGCTTTCTTT. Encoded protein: CASSLRGRAEAFF.